What follows are 22 T cell receptor beta chains derived from one specimen sequenced in a study of blood T cell repertoires in COVID-19. Generated by immunoSEQ multiplex PCR, the TCRdb table keeps only in-frame clones and is missing some. The repertoire has around 150,000 clones, approximately 80% of them found once; the top ten carry approximately 9%. The sequencing sample was made of peripheral blood. The receptors stem from a woman older than 75 in a cohort sampled during active or convalescent COVID-19.

The genes are TRBV7-9 and TRBJ1-2; D gene unclear. This CDR3 is built from 15 residues. Germline CDR1 and CDR2: SEHNR and FQNEAQ (reference sequence). Trimming shortened V by 5 bases and J by 4 bases, and 17 bases separated the two germline ends. CDR3 protein: CASSPSGVRTYGYTF. For the CDR3, the DNA is TGTGCCAGCAGCCCTAGCGGGGTCAGGACCTATGGCTACACCTTC. Using reference TRBV7-9 and TRBJ1-2 for the parts outside the CDR3, the full variable domain is DTGVSQNPRHKITKRGQNVTFRCDPISEHNRLYWYRQTLGQGPEFLTYFQNEAQLEKSRLLSDRFSAERPKGSFSTLEIQRTEQGDSAMYLCASSPSGVRTYGYTFGSGTRLTVV.

This clone was observed a handful of times. The gene calls are TRBV7-8 and TRBJ2-3; possibly TRBD2 for D (5 bases). The germline V and J ends were trimmed by 5 bases and 1 base, with 7 bases remaining between them. Germline CDR1 and CDR2: SGHVS and FQNEAQ. The CDR3 contains 13 residues. CDR3: CASSHSGTDTQYF. In DNA, the CDR3 is TGTGCCAGCAGCCATAGCGGCACAGATACGCAGTATTTT. Together with reference TRBV7-8 and TRBJ2-3, the CDR3 gives the full variable domain: GAGVSQSPRYKVAKRGQDVALRCDPISGHVSLFWYQQALGQGPEFLTYFQNEAQLDKSGLPSDRFFAERPEGSVSTLKIQRTQQEDSAVYLCASSHSGTDTQYFGPGTRLTVL.

The CDR3 loop reads CASSLIALAGSGNTGELFF. DNA of the CDR3: TGTGCCAGCAGCTTAATCGCGCTAGCGGGGAGCGGGAACACCGGGGAGCTGTTTTTT. The rearrangement uses TRBV7-2 and TRBJ2-2; TRBD2 aligns across 9 bases. Germline lookup yields CDR1 SGHTA and CDR2 FQGNSA. V lost 2 bases, J lost 1 base, and 11 bases stayed unmatched. The CDR3 consists of 19 residues.

V usage is TRBV19 and J usage is TRBJ1-1, with D perhaps matching TRBD1 (6 bases). With 7 bases removed from V and 2 bases from J, the gap between germline ends came to 14 bases. Germline V gene sequence: CDR1 LNHDA, CDR2 SQIVND (reference sequence). The CDR3 is 14 amino acids. The CDR3 DNA follows: TGTGCCAGTACAAATCCTGGGGGCAACACTGAAGCTTTCTTT. It yields the protein CASTNPGGNTEAFF. Supplemented by reference TRBV19 and TRBJ1-1, the full variable domain reads DGGITQSPKYLFRKEGQNVTLSCEQNLNHDAMYWYRQDPGQGLRLIYYSQIVNDFQKGDIAEGYSVSREKKESFPLTVTSAQKNPTAFYLCASTNPGGNTEAFFGQGTRLTVV.

The chain links TRBV7-8 to TRBJ1-2; a possible D gene is TRBD1 (5 bases). There are 12 residues in the CDR3. V was shortened by 1 base and J by 8 bases, with 8 bases between the two germline ends. Per germline, CDR1 SGHVS and CDR2 FQNEAQ. The CDR3 is CASSLEAGGYTF. The CDR3 region has the DNA TGTGCCAGCAGCTTAGAGGCAGGGGGCTACACCTTC.

The CDR3: CATKEMAGETQYF. CDR3 DNA sequence: TGTGCCACCAAAGAAATGGCGGGGGAGACCCAGTACTTC. The chain couples TRBV7-9 to TRBJ2-5; D is perhaps TRBD2 (6 bases). CDR1 and CDR2 (germline): SEHNR, FQNEAQ (reference sequence). V dropped 10 bases and J dropped 5 bases, with 17 bases sitting between them. CDR3 length equals 13 residues.

This clone was seen once. The chain employs TRBV29-1 and TRBJ2-1; 9 bases line up with TRBD1. The germline V gene has CDR1 SQVTM and CDR2 ANQGSEA. With V trimmed by 3 bases and J by 8 bases, 5 bases remained unmatched. The CDR3 is 13 amino acids. CDR3 DNA: TGCAGCGTTGAGGGGACAGGGCTAGATGAGCAGTTCTTC. Its translation: CSVEGTGLDEQFF.

This chain links TRBV19 with TRBJ1-2; 9 bases agree with TRBD1. This CDR3 spans 14 amino acids. V shed 5 bases, J shed 4 bases, and the junction held 5 bases outside the gene matches. From germline, CDR1 is LNHDA and CDR2 SQIVND (reference sequence). CDR3 sequence reads: CASSSTGGRYGYTF. The CDR3 nucleotides are TGTGCCAGTAGTTCGACAGGGGGACGCTATGGCTACACCTTC.

In regard to this clone: The sample has other DNA sequences that encode this CDR3 too. The genes are TRBV3-1 (or the pseudogene TRBV3-2) and TRBJ2-5, with TRBD2 matching over 8 bases. CDR3 length: 14 amino acids. CDR1 is LGHDT, CDR2 YNNKEL, per germline (reference sequence). J was trimmed by 0 bases and V by 3 bases; bases with no gene match: 0. CDR3 in DNA: TGTGCCAGCAGCCAGCGGGGGGACCAAGAGACCCAGTACTTC. Translation: CASSQRGDQETQYF.

V gene TRBV30 combines with J gene TRBJ1-2; 7 bases are shared with TRBD1. V lost 0 bases to trimming and J lost 4 bases; unmatched junction nucleotides: 2. CDR3 length: 13 amino acids. The germline V gene encodes CDR1 GTSNPN and CDR2 SVGIG (reference sequence). As DNA, the CDR3 is TGTGCCTGGAGTGTTGCAGGGGGCTATGGCTACACCTTC. Translation gives CAWSVAGGYGYTF.

The sample holds a few counts of this clone. The CDR3 protein is CASSRDRGNNQPQHF. In nucleotides, the CDR3 is TGTGCCAGCAGCCGGGACAGGGGTAACAATCAGCCCCAGCATTTT. V usage is TRBV27 and J usage is TRBJ1-5; 10 nucleotides match TRBD1. Trimming removed 6 bases from V and 3 bases from J; junction bases left unmatched: 5. Germline V gene data show CDR1 as MNHEY and CDR2 as SMNVEV (reference sequence). The CDR3 extends over 15 amino acids.

The J gene is TRBJ1-2, the V gene TRBV5-1; tentatively, D is TRBD1 (5 bases). CDR1 is SGHRS, CDR2 YFSETQ, per germline. Trimming removed 1 base at V and 4 bases at J, with 11 bases between. The CDR3 runs 14 residues. This chain's CDR3 is CASSLTDSVYGYTF. As DNA, the CDR3 is TGCGCCAGCAGCTTGACTGACAGCGTCTATGGCTACACCTTC.

Only a few counts were recorded for this clone. The chain uses TRBV30 and TRBJ1-5, with D hard to call. The V and J ends lost 2 bases and 1 base respectively, with 9 bases between them. Germline CDR1 GTSNPN, CDR2 SVGIG (reference sequence). CDR3 size: 14 residues. CDR3 region: CAWSPDLSNQPQHF. In nucleotides, the CDR3 is TGTGCCTGGAGTCCAGATCTCAGCAATCAGCCCCAGCATTTT.

The V and J genes are TRBV19 and TRBJ2-3, with D perhaps TRBD2 (5 bases). Germline V lookup: CDR1 LNHDA, CDR2 SQIVND (reference sequence). The CDR3 is made up of 15 amino acids. V was clipped by 3 bases and J by 2 bases, with 12 bases between them. The CDR3 reads CASSIGRGATDTQYF. The CDR3, as DNA: TGTGCCAGTAGTATCGGTCGGGGAGCCACAGATACGCAGTATTTT. Filled out from reference TRBV19 and TRBJ2-3, the complete variable domain reads DGGITQSPKYLFRKEGQNVTLSCEQNLNHDAMYWYRQDPGQGLRLIYYSQIVNDFQKGDIAEGYSVSREKKESFPLTVTSAQKNPTAFYLCASSIGRGATDTQYFGPGTRLTVL.

This chain links TRBV18 with TRBJ1-2; unclear D gene. Deletions cut 3 bases from V and 2 bases from J, with 10 bases between. CDR1 is KGHSH, CDR2 LQKENI, per germline. CDR3 length: 14 amino acids. This CDR3 reads CASSPDAGNYGYTF. The CDR3 DNA is TGTGCCAGCTCACCTGACGCGGGGAACTATGGCTACACCTTC.

The CDR3: CASGRYLAGGHNEQFF. DNA for the CDR3: TGTGCCAGCGGAAGATACCTAGCGGGGGGCCACAATGAGCAGTTCTTC. The V gene is TRBV7-3, the J gene TRBJ2-1; TRBD2 agrees at 11 bases. CDR1 and CDR2 from the germline V gene are SGHTA and FQGTGA. The CDR3 consists of 16 residues. The ends lost 8 bases at V and 5 bases at J; junction bases unmatched: 11. The entire variable domain, with the rest obtained from reference TRBV7-3 and TRBJ2-1, is as follows: GAGVSQTPSNKVTEKGKYVELRCDPISGHTALYWYRQSLGQGPEFLIYFQGTGAADDSGLPNDRFFAVRPEGSVSTLKIQRTERGDSAVYLCASGRYLAGGHNEQFFGPGTRLTVL.

This clone was found once. The rearrangement uses TRBV2 and TRBJ1-1, with TRBD1 as a possible D gene (6 bases). This CDR3 spans 15 amino acids. Germline CDR1 and CDR2: SNHLY and FYNNEI. Between the trimmed V and J ends, which lost 6 bases and 4 bases, there was a span of 18 bases. The CDR3 spells CASSPNLRGGTEAFF. The CDR3 DNA follows: TGTGCCAGCAGCCCAAACCTTAGGGGGGGCACTGAAGCTTTCTTT.

The genes are TRBV7-9 and TRBJ2-5, with TRBD1 matching over 7 bases. Germline trimming cut 4 bases from V and 4 bases from J; bases unmatched to any gene: 3. The CDR3 spans 13 residues. Looked up from germline, CDR1 is SEHNR and CDR2 is FQNEAQ (reference sequence). CDR3 protein: CASSSQGRETQYF. The CDR3 bases are TGTGCCAGCAGCTCACAGGGGCGAGAGACCCAGTACTTC.

This clone has just one count. The chain has TRBV4-1 and TRBJ2-2, with D possibly being TRBD1 (6 bases). Germline CDR1 MGHRA, CDR2 YSYEKL. Trimming stripped 3 bases from V and 3 bases from J, with 11 bases between. The CDR3 sequence is 15 residues long. The CDR3 region has the DNA TGCGCCAGCAGCCACGCAGGGGCATACACCGGGGAGCTGTTTTTT. Its translation: CASSHAGAYTGELFF.

The genes are TRBV10-3 and TRBJ2-2; weak D call: TRBD1 (6 bases). Per the germline V gene, CDR1 is ENHRY and CDR2 is SYGVKD. The V gene lost 2 bases and the J gene lost 1 base, with 11 bases spanning the gap. The CDR3 contains 16 residues. This CDR3 is CAISELGTMNTGELFF. As DNA, the CDR3 is TGTGCCATCAGTGAGCTGGGGACAATGAACACCGGGGAGCTGTTTTTT.

This clone was seen more than once but under ten times. This chain links TRBV12-3 or TRBV12-4 with TRBJ1-2; possible D gene TRBD1, 5 bases. The CDR3 has 13 residues. The V and J ends lost 5 bases and 6 bases respectively, with 13 bases between them. The CDR3, as DNA: TGTGCCAGCAGTCCGGGGGAGAGGAATGGCTACACCTTC. It specifies CASSPGERNGYTF.

The chain is built from TRBV5-1 and TRBJ1-1; tentatively, D is TRBD1 (6 bases). The CDR3 loop spans 15 amino acids. Trimming shortened V by 4 bases and J by 4 bases, and 17 bases separated the two germline ends. Germline V lookup: CDR1 SGHRS, CDR2 YFSETQ. CDR3 sequence: CASSLSGVESTEAFF. The CDR3 nucleotides are TGCGCCAGCAGCCTCTCAGGGGTGGAAAGCACTGAAGCTTTCTTT.